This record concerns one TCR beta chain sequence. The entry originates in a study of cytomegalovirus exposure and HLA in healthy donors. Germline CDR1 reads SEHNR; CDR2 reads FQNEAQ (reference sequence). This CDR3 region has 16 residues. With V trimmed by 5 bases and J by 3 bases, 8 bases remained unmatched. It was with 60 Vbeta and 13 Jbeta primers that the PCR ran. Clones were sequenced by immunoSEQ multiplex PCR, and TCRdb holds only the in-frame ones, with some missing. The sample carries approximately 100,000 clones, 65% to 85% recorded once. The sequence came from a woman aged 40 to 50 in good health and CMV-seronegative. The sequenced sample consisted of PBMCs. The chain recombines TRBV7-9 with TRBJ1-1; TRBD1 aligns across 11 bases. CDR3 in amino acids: CASSMDRGRSHTEAFF. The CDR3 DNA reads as TGTGCCAGCAGCATGGACAGGGGGCGATCGCACACTGAAGCTTTCTTT.